The entry below describes one TCR beta chain. The antigen remains undetermined. This specimen belongs to a study of shared clonotypes between healthy human individuals. Study at large: Donors were two women and a few men aged 18 to 49. Plates per donor: three CD4 naive, three CD4 memory, two CD8 naive, one CD8 memory. Overall study results and limits: Naive CD4 clonotypes overlapped across several donors at approximately 5.5%. Measured sharing among donors was expected to vary with sequencing depth.

Libraries were prepared by immunoSEQ multiplex PCR; TCRdb keeps only in-frame clonotypes and omits some of them. The sample has about 1 million clones; about 70% are singletons. This CDR3 region has 15 residues. V lost 6 bases and J lost 7; bases outside the gene matches: 8. CDR1 is SNHLY and CDR2 is FYNNEI in the germline V gene. J is TRBJ2-1 and V is TRBV2; 11 positions agree with TRBD1. The specimen was memory CD4+ T cells sorted from blood. Regarding subset: CD45RA-negative fraction. The TCR originated in a man between 18 and 29 years old in good health. The CDR3 nucleotides are TGTGCCAGCAGGGTCGGGACAGGGGGGTGGAATGAGCAGTTCTTC. This encodes CASRVGTGGWNEQFF.